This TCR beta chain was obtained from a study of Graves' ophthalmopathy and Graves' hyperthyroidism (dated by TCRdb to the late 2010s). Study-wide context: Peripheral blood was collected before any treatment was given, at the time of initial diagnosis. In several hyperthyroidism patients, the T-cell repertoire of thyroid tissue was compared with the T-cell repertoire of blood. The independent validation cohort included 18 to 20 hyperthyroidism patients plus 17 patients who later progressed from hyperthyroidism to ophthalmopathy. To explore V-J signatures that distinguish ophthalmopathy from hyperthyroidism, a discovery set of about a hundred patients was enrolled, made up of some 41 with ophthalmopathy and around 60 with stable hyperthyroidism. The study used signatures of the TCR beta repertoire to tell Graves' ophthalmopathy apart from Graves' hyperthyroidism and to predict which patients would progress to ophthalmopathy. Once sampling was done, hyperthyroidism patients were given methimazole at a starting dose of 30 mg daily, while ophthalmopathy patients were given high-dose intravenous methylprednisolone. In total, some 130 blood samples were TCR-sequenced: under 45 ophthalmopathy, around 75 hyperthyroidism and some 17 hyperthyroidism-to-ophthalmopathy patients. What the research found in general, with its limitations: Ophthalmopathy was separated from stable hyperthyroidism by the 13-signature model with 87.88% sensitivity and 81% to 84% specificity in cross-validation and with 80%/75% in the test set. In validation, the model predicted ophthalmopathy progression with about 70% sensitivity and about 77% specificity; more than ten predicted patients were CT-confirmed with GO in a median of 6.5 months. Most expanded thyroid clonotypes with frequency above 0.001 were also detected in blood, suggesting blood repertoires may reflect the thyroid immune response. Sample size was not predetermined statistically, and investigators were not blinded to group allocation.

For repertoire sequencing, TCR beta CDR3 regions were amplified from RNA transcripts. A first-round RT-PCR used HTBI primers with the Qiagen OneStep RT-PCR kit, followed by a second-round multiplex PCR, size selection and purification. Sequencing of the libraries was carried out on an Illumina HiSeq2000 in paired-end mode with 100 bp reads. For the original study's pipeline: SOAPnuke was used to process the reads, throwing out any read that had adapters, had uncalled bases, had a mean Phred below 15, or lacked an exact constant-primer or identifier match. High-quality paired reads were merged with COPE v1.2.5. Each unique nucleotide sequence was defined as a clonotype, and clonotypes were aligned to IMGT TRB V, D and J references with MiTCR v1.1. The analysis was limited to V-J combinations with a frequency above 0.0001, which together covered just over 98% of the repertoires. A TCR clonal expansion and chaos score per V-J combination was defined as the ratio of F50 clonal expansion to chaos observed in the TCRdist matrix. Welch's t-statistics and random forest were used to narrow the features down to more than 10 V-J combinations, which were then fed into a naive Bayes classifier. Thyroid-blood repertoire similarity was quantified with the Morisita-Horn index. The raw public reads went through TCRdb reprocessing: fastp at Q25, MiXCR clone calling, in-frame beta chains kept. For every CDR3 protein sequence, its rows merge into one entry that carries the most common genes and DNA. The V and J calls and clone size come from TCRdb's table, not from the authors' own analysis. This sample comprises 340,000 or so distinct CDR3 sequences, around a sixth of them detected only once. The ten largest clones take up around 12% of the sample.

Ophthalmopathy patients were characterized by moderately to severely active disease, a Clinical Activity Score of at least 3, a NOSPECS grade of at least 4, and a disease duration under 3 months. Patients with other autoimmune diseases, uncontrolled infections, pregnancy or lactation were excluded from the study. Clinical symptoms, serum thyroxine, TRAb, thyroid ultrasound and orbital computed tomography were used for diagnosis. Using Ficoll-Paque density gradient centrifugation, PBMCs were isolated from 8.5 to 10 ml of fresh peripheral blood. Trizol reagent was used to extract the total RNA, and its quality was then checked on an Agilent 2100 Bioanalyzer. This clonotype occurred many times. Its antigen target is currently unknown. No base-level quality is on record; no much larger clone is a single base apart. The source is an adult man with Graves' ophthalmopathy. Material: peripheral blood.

The CDR3: CASSYSGQDHSHYGYTF. The nucleotide sequence is given as TGTGCCAGCAGTTACTCGGGCCAGGACCACTCCCACTATGGCTACACCTTC. The chain links TRBV6-2 or TRBV6-3 with TRBJ1-2; the D gene remains uncertain. The germline ends are 17 bases apart after V is trimmed by 0 bases and J by 3 bases. The CDR3 goes from the cysteine to the phenylalanine over 17 residues. The kept DNA is CDR3 alone, 51 bases in frame from the first base. CDR1 and CDR2 were assigned from the germline V gene as MNHEY and SVGEGT.